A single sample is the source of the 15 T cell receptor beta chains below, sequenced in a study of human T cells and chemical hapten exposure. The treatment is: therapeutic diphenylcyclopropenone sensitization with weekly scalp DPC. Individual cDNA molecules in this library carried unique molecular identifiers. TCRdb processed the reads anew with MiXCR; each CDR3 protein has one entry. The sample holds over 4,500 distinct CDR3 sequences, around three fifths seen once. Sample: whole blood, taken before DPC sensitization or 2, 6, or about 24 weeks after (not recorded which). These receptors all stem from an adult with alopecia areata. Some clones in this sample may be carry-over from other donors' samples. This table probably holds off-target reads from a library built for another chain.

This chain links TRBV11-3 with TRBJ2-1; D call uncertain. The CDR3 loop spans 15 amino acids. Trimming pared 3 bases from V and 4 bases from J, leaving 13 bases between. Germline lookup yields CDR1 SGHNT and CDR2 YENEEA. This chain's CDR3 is CASSFLRLTYNEQFF. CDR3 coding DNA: TGTGCCAGCAGCTTCCTCCGACTGACTTACAATGAGCAGTTCTTC.

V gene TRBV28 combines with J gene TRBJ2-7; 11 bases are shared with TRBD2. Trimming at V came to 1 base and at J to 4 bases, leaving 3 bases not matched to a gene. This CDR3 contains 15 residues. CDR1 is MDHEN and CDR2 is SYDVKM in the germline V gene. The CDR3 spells CASSLSSSGRYEQYF. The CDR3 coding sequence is TGTGCCAGCAGTTTATCGTCTAGCGGGAGGTACGAGCAGTACTTC.

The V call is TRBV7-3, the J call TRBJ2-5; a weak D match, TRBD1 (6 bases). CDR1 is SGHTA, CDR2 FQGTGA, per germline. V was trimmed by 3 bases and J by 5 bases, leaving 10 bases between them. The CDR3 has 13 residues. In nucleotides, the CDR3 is TGTGCCAGCAGCTTGGGGGCCCGGGAGACCCAGTACTTC. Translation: CASSLGARETQYF.

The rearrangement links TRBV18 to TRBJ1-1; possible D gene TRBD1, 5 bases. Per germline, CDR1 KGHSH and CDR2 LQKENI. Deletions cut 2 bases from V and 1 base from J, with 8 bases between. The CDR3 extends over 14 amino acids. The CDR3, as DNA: TGTGCCAGCTCACCAGACAGTGGGAACACTGAAGCTTTCTTT. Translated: CASSPDSGNTEAFF.

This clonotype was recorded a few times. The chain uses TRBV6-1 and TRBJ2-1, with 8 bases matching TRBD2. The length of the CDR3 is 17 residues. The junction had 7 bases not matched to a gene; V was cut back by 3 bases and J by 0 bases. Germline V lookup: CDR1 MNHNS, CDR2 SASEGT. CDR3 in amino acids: CASSDSLLAGSYNEQFF. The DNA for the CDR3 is TGTGCCAGCAGTGACTCCCTTCTAGCGGGCTCCTACAATGAGCAGTTCTTC.

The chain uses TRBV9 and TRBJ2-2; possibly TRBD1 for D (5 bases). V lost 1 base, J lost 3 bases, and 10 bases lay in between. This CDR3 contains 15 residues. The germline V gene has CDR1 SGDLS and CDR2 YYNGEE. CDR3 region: CASSVHVGDTGELFF. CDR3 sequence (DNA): TGTGCCAGCAGCGTACACGTAGGGGACACCGGGGAGCTGTTTTTT.

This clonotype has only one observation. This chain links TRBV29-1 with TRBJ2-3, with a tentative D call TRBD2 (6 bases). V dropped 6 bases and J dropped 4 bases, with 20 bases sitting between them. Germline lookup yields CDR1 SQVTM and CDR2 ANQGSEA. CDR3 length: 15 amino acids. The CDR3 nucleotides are TGCAGCGTCGGAGGGACGGGAGCACTTCCAGATACGCAGTATTTT. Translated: CSVGGTGALPDTQYF.

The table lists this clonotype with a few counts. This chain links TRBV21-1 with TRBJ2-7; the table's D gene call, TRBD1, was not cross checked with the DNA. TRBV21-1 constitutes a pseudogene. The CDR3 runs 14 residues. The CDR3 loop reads CASSKGASRYEQYF. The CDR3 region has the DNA TGTGCCAGCAGCAAAGGGGCGAGTCGCTACGAGCAGTACTTC.

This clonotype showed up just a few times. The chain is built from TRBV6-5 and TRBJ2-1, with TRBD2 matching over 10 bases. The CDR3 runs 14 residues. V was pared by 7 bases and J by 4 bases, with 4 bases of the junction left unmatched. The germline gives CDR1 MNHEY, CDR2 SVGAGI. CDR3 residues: CASTRTSGYNEQFF. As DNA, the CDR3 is TGTGCCAGCACCAGGACTAGCGGATACAATGAGCAGTTCTTC.

The CDR3 coding sequence is TGTGCCAGCAGTTACTCGGCTAGCTCGATCTACGAGCAGTACTTC. It encodes CASSYSASSIYEQYF. V and J are TRBV6-2 or TRBV6-3 and TRBJ2-7, with a possible D match to TRBD2 (5 bases). The CDR3 loop spans 15 amino acids. Germline V gene sequence: CDR1 MNHEY, CDR2 SVGEGT. Trimming shortened V by 0 bases and J by 3 bases, and 12 bases separated the two germline ends.

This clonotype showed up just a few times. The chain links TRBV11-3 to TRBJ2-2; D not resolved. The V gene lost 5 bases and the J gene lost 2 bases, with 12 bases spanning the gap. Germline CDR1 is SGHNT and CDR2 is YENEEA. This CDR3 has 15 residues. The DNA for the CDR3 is TGTGCCAGCAGCAAATCGGCAGTCAACACCGGGGAGCTGTTTTTT. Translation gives CASSKSAVNTGELFF.

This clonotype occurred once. The CDR3 region has the DNA TGTGCCAGCAGCTTAGACAGGGGCACCTACAATGAGCAGTTCTTC. Protein: CASSLDRGTYNEQFF. V gene TRBV7-6 combines with J gene TRBJ2-1; 7 nucleotides align to TRBD1. The trim removed 1 base at V and 2 bases at J, leaving 2 bases unmatched. Germline V gene lookup returns CDR1 SGHVS and CDR2 FNYEAQ. The CDR3 has 15 amino acids.

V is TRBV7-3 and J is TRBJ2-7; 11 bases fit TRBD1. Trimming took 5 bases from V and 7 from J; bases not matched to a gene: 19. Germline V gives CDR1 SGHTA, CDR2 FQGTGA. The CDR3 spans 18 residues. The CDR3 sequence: CASSLLPPGTGGLDEQYF. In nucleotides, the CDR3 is TGTGCCAGCAGCCTACTCCCGCCCGGGACAGGGGGTCTTGATGAGCAGTACTTC.

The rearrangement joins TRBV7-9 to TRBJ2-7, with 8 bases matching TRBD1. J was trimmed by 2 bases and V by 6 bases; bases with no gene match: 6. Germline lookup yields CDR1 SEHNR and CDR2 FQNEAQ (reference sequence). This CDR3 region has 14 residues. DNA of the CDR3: TGTGCCAGCAGTTACGGACAGGGTCCCTACGAGCAGTACTTC. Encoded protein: CASSYGQGPYEQYF.

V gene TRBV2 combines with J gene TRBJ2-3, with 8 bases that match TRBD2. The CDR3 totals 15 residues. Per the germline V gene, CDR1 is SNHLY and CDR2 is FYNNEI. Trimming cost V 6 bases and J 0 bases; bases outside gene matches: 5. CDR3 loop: CASSLLAGSTDTQYF. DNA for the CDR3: TGTGCCAGCAGCCTTCTAGCGGGTAGCACAGATACGCAGTATTTT.